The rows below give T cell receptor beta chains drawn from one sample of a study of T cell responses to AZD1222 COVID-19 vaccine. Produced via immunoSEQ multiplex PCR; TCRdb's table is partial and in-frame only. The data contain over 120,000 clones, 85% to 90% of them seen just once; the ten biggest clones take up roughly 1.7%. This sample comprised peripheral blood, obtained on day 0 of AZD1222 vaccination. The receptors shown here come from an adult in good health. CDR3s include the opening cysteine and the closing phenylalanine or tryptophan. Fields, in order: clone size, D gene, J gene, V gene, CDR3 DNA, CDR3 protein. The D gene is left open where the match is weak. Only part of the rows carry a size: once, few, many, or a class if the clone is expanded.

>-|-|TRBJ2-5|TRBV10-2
TGCGCCAGCAGTGTGGCGGGGAAAGAGACCCAGTACTTC
CASSVAGKETQYF
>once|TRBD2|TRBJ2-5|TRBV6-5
TGTGCCAGCAGCTTATGGGGGGGGTACCAAGAGACCCAGTACTTC
CASSLWGGYQETQYF
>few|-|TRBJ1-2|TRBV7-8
TGTGCCAGCAGCCGGACCCGGGGATACAACTATGGCTACACCTTC
CASSRTRGYNYGYTF
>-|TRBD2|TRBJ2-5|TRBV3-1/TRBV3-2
TGTGCCAGCAGCCAAGAGGCGGCTAGCGGTGAGACCCAGTACTTC
CASSQEAASGETQYF
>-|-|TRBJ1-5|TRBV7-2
TGTGCCAGCAGCTTAGATTCAGGGGCCAATCAGCCCCAGCATTTT
CASSLDSGANQPQHF
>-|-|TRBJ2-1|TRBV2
TGTGCCAGCAGCCCTTCGTACAATGAGCAGTTCTTC
CASSPSYNEQFF
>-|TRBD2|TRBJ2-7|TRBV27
TGTGCCAGCAGTCCACTAGCGGGAGTGGGGTACGAGCAGTACTTC
CASSPLAGVGYEQYF
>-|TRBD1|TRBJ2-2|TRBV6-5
TGTGCCAGCAGTTACTCACGGACAGGGGTAACCGGGGAGCTGTTTTTT
CASSYSRTGVTGELFF
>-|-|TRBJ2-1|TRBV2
TGTGCCAGCAGTGAATCCTACCCGGATGAGCAGTTCTTC
CASSESYPDEQFF
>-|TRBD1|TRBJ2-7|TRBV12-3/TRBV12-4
TGTGCCAGCAGATCGGGACAGGGCTACGAGCAGTACTTC
CASRSGQGYEQYF
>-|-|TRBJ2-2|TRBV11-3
TGTGCCAGCAGCGCGGGACAAAACACCGGGGAGCTGTTTTTT
CASSAGQNTGELFF
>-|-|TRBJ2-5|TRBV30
TGTGCCTGGAGTGTACCTGGCAGAGAAGAGACCCAGTACTTC
CAWSVPGREETQYF
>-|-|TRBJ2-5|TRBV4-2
TGTGCCAGCAGCCAAGAGGGGGAATTGGAGGCCCAGTACTTC
CASSQEGELEAQYF
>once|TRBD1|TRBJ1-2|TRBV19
TGTGCCAGTAGTACCTACCCGACAGGGCACACCTTC
CASSTYPTGHTF
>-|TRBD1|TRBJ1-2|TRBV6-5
TGTGCCAGCAGGGGACAGGCTAACTATGGCTACACCTTC
CASRGQANYGYTF
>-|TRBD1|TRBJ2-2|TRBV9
TGTGCCAGCAGCCCGGGACAGGGATCCACCGGGGAGCTGTTTTTT
CASSPGQGSTGELFF
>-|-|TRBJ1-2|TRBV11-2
TGTGCCAGCAGCAAGGGGACCGCACTCTATGGCTACACCTTC
CASSKGTALYGYTF
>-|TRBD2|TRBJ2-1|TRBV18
TGTGCCAGCTCACCAGTCAGCGGGGGGTCCAATGAGCAGTTCTTC
CASSPVSGGSNEQFF
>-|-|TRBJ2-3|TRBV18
TGTGCCAGCTCACCGGCAGGGTTGCCAGATACGCAGTATTTT
CASSPAGLPDTQYF
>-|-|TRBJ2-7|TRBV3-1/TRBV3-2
TGTGCCAGCAGCCAGGGCCTAGGCTACGAGCAGTACTTC
CASSQGLGYEQYF
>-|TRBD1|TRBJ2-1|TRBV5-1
TGCGCCAGCAGATTGGGACAGTACAATGAGCAGTTCTTC
CASRLGQYNEQFF
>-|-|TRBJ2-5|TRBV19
TGTGCCAGTCGGCGCGAAAGGGCCGGGGAGACCCAGTACTTC
CASRRERAGETQYF
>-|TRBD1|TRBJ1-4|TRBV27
TGTGCCAGCAGTTTATCGACAGGGACGTCGGGCGAACTGTTTTTT
CASSLSTGTSGELFF